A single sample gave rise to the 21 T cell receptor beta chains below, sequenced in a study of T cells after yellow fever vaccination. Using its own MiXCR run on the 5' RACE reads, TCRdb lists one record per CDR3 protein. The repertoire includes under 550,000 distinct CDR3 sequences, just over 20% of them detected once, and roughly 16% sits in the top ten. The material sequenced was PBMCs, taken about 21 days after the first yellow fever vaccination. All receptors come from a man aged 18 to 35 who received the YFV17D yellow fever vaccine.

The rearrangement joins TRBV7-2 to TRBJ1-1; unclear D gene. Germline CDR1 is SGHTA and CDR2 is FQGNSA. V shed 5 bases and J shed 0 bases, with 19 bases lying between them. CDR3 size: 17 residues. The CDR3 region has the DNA TGTGCCAGCAGCCCTGGATACACGGCCTATATGAACACTGAAGCTTTCTTT. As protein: CASSPGYTAYMNTEAFF.

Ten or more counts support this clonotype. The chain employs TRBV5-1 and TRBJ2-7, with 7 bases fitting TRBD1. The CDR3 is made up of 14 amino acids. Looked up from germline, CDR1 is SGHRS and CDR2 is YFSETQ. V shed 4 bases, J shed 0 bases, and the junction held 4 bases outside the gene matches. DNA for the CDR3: TGCGCCAGCAGCACGGGACAGCTCTCCTACGAGCAGTACTTC. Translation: CASSTGQLSYEQYF.

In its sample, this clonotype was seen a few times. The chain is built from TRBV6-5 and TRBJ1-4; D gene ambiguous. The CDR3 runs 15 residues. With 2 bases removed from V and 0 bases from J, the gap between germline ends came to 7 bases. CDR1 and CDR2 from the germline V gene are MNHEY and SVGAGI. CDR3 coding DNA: TGTGCCAGCAGTTACGGCCGGTCAACTAATGAAAAACTGTTTTTT. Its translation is CASSYGRSTNEKLFF.

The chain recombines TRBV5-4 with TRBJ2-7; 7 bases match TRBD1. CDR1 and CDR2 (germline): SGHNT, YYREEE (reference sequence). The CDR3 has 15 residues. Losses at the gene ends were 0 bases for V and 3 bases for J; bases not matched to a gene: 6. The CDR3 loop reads CASSLETGEGYEQYV. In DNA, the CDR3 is TGTGCCAGCAGCTTGGAAACAGGGGAAGGCTACGAGCAGTACGTC.

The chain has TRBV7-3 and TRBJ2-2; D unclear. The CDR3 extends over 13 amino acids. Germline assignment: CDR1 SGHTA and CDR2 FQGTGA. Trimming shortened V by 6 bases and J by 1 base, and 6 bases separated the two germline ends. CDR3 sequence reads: CASRGKNTGELFF. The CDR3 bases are TGTGCCAGCAGAGGGAAGAACACCGGGGAGCTGTTTTTT.

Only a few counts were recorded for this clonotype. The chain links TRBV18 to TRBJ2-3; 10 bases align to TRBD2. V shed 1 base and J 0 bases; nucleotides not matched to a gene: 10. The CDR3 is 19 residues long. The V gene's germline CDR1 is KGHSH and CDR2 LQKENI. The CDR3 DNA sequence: TGTGCCAGCTCACCACGGCGGGCTAGCGGGGGCCTTAGCACAGATACGCAGTATTTT. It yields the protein CASSPRRASGGLSTDTQYF.

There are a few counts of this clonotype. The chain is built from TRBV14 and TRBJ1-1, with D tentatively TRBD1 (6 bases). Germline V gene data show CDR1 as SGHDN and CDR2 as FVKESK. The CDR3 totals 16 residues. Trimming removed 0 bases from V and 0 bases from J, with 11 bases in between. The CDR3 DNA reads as TGTGCCAGCAGCCAAGATCTGGGGGGCGTGAACACTGAAGCTTTCTTT. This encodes CASSQDLGGVNTEAFF. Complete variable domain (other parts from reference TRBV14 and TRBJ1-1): EAGVTQFPSHSVIEKGQTVTLRCDPISGHDNLYWYRRVMGKEIKFLLHFVKESKQDESGMPNNRFLAERTGGTYSTLKVQPAELEDSGVYFCASSQDLGGVNTEAFFGQGTRLTVV.

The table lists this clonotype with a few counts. The DNA of the CDR3 is TGTGCCACCCTGATACAGGGGGCCTACGAGCAGTACTTC. Translated, it gives CATLIQGAYEQYF. The gene calls are TRBV6-1 and TRBJ2-7, with 8 bases fitting TRBD1. The CDR3 sequence is 13 residues long. With V trimmed by 10 bases and J by 2 bases, 7 bases remained unmatched. Per germline, CDR1 MNHNS and CDR2 SASEGT.

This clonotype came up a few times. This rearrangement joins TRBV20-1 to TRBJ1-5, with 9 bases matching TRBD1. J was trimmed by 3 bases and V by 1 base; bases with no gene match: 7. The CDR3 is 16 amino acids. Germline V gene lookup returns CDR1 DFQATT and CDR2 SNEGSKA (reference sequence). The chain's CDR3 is CSARAEDRGDNQPQHF. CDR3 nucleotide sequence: TGCAGTGCTAGAGCGGAGGACAGGGGTGACAATCAGCCCCAGCATTTT.

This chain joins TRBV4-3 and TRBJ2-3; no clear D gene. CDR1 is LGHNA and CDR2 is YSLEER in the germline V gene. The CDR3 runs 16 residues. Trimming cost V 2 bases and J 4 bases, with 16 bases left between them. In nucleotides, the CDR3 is TGCGCCAGCAGCCAAAGAGGTCCTTCGAGATCAGATACGCAGTATTTT. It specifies CASSQRGPSRSDTQYF.

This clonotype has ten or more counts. The CDR3 loop is CASSLGTANSPLHF. CDR3 bases: TGCGCCAGCAGCTTGGGGACGGCAAATTCACCCCTCCACTTT. J is TRBJ1-6 and V is TRBV5-1, with D hard to call. The V gene lost 0 bases and the J gene lost 7 bases, with 8 bases spanning the gap. Germline lookup yields CDR1 SGHRS and CDR2 YFSETQ. This CDR3 region has 14 residues.

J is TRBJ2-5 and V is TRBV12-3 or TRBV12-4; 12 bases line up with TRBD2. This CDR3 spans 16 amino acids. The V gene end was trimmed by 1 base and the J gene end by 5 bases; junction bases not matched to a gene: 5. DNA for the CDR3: TGTGCCAGCAGTTTAGTTCTTGGGACTAGCGGGGAGACCCAGTACTTC. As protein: CASSLVLGTSGETQYF.

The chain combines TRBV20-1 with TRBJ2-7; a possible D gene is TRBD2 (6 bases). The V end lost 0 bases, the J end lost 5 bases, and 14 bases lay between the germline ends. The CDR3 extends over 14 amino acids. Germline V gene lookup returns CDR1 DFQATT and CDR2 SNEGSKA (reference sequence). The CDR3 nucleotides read TGCAGTGCTAGAGAAGGGGCTAGCGTCAACGAGCAGTACTTC. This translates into CSAREGASVNEQYF.

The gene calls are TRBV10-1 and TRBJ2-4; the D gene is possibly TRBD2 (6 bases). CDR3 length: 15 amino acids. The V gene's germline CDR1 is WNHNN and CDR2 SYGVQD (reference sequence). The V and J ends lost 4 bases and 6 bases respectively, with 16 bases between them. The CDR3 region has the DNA TGCGCCAGCAGTGTCGGGAGAGGGGCGGTAAACATTCAGTACTTC. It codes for CASSVGRGAVNIQYF.

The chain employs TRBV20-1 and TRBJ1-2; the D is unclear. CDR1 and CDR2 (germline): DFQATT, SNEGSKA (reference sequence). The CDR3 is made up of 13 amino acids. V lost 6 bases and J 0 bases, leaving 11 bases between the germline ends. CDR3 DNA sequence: TGCAGTGCCCCCCCTGAGACTAACTATGGCTACACCTTC. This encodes CSAPPETNYGYTF.

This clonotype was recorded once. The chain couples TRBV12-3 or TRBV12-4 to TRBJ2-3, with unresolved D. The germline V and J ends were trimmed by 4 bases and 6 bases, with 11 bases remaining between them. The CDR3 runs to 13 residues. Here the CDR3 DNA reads TGTGCCAGCAGTTGGGTCAATCATGATACGCAGTATTTT. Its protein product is CASSWVNHDTQYF.

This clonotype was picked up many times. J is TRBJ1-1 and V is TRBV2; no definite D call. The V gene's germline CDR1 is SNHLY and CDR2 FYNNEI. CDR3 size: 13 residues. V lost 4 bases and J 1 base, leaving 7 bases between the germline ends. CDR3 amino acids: CASSVVENTEAFF. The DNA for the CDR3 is TGTGCCAGCAGTGTGGTAGAGAACACTGAAGCTTTCTTT. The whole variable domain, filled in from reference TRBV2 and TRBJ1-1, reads EPEVTQTPSHQVTQMGQEVILRCVPISNHLYFYWYRQILGQKVEFLVSFYNNEISEKSEIFDDQFSVERPDGSNFTLKIRSTKLEDSAMYFCASSVVENTEAFFGQGTRLTVV.

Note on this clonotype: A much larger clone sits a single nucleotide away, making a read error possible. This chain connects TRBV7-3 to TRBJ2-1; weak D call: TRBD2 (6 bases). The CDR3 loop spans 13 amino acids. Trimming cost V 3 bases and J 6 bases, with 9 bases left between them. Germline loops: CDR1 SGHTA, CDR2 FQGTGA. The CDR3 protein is CASSFGGVNEQFF. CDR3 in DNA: TGTGCCAGCAGCTTCGGCGGGGTCAATGAGCAGTTCTTC.

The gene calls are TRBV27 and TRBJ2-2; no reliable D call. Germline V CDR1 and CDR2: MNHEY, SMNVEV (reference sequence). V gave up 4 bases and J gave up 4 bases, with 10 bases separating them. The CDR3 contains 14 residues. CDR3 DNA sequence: TGTGCCAGCAGTTCTGCAGGAAGCACCGGGGAGCTGTTTTTT. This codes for CASSSAGSTGELFF.

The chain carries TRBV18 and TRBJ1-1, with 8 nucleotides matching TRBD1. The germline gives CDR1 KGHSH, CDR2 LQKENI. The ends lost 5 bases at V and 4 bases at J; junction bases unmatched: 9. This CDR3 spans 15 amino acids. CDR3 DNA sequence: TGTGCCAGCTCAACCGGGGCAGGGGGCACCACTGAAGCTTTCTTT. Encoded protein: CASSTGAGGTTEAFF.

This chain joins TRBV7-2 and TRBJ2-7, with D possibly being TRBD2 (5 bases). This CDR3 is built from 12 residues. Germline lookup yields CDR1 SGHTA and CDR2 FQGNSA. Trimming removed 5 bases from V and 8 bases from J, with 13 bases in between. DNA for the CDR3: TGTGCCAGCAGCCCCGGATCCGGGAAGCAGTACTTC. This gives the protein CASSPGSGKQYF.